A single sample is the source of the 20 T cell receptor beta chains below, sequenced in a study of T-cell reconstitution after alpha-beta-depleted transplantation in children. Preparing the TCRbeta library involved the use of unique molecular identifiers. A single record per CDR3 protein comes from TCRdb applying MiXCR to the PCR reads. The table records 600,000 to 700,000 distinct CDR3 sequences, around 13% of them present only once. The material sequenced was PBMCs, taken before TCRalphabeta/CD19-depleted stem cell transplant. These receptors came from a girl aged 2-15 years with congenital amegakaryocytic thrombocytopenia, due to receive a stem cell transplant.

This clonotype came up a few times. The V and J genes are TRBV12-3 or TRBV12-4 and TRBJ2-2; D remains unclear. Trimming removed 2 bases from V and 6 bases from J, with 10 bases in between. The CDR3 is 14 amino acids. DNA for the CDR3: TGTGCCAGCAGTTTACAACTTCCCCCCGGGGAGCTGTTTTTT. It encodes CASSLQLPPGELFF.

This clonotype has at least ten counts. The chain has TRBV20-1 and TRBJ2-1, with TRBD2 matching over 11 bases. The CDR3 is made up of 19 amino acids. Germline loops: CDR1 DFQATT, CDR2 SNEGSKA (reference sequence). The V gene end was trimmed by 1 base and the J gene end by 0 bases; junction bases not matched to a gene: 11. CDR3 in DNA: TGCAGTGCTAGAGGCGGTACTAGCGGGAGTTTTAGCTCCTACAATGAGCAGTTCTTC. Its protein is CSARGGTSGSFSSYNEQFF.

This clonotype was counted ten times or more. This chain uses TRBV6-2 or TRBV6-3 with TRBJ2-3; D could derive from TRBD1 or TRBD2 (6 bases each). Germline assignment: CDR1 MNHEY and CDR2 SVGEGT. The CDR3 is 14 amino acids. V was trimmed by 2 bases and J by 7 bases, leaving 13 bases between them. The CDR3 nucleotides read TGTGCCAGCAGTTACGACGCCCGGGGGCATACGCAGTATTTT. Translation gives CASSYDARGHTQYF.

This clonotype was counted many times. V usage is TRBV4-1 and J usage is TRBJ2-7, with D uncertain. The V and J ends lost 3 bases and 3 bases respectively, with 9 bases between them. CDR3 size: 13 residues. Per the germline V gene, CDR1 is MGHRA and CDR2 is YSYEKL. The CDR3 spells CASSHSHNYEQYF. DNA of the CDR3: TGCGCCAGCAGCCATTCGCACAACTACGAGCAGTACTTC.

About this clonotype: Because it lacks the conserved phenylalanine or tryptophan at the end, this CDR3 is likely a read error. It is unclear where the CDR3 begins or ends on the DNA, so no DNA is shown, and the CDR3 is as TCRdb lists it. The genes are TRBV29-1 and TRBJ1-2; the table gives TRBD1 as D, unverified against the DNA. In germline, CDR1 is SQVTM, CDR2 ANQGSEA. The CDR3 extends over 14 residues, inclusive of both ends. This CDR3 is CSGGTAGAGGYTFS.

This clonotype occurred many times. The genes are TRBV27 and TRBJ1-1, with TRBD1 identical over 9 bases. Losses at the gene ends were 3 bases for V and 2 bases for J; bases not matched to a gene: 4. This CDR3 comprises 15 residues. Germline V gene data show CDR1 as MNHEY and CDR2 as SMNVEV (reference sequence). CDR3 bases: TGTGCCAGCAGTTTGGGGACAGGGCCAAACACTGAAGCTTTCTTT. Its translation: CASSLGTGPNTEAFF.

V usage is TRBV29-1 and J usage is TRBJ1-6, with 11 bases identical to TRBD1. The ends lost 8 bases at V and 8 bases at J; junction bases unmatched: 5. Germline V gives CDR1 SQVTM, CDR2 ANQGSEA. The CDR3 runs 13 residues. CDR3 amino acids: CSIRTGGDSPLHF. In DNA, the CDR3 is TGCAGCATCCGGACAGGGGGCGATTCACCCCTCCACTTT.

This clonotype appeared many times. The chain is built from TRBV15 and TRBJ2-1, with 7 bases matching TRBD2. This CDR3 is 15 amino acids long. J lost 5 bases, V lost 5 bases, and 9 bases had no gene match. CDR1 and CDR2 from the germline V gene are LNHNV and YYDKDF (reference sequence). The CDR3 DNA follows: TGTGCCACCAGCGGGGCGGGGGTGGGTAACAATGAGCAGTTCTTC. This codes for CATSGAGVGNNEQFF.

This clonotype came up many times. The V call is TRBV12-3 or TRBV12-4, the J call TRBJ2-5; D is undetermined. V was trimmed by 2 bases and J by 8 bases, leaving 6 bases between them. The CDR3 spans 11 residues. CDR3 sequence: CASSLSITQYF. The CDR3 DNA is TGTGCCAGCAGTTTAAGCATAACCCAGTACTTC.

This clonotype was counted only a few times. J is TRBJ2-7 and V is TRBV5-1; the D gene is possibly TRBD2 (6 bases). CDR1 and CDR2 (germline): SGHRS, YFSETQ. Trimming pared 0 bases from V and 0 bases from J, leaving 16 bases between. CDR3 length equals 17 residues. The CDR3 spells CASSLALRAGLSYEQYF. The CDR3 DNA reads TGCGCCAGCAGCTTGGCCCTGAGGGCGGGGCTCTCCTACGAGCAGTACTTC.

This clonotype has a handful of counts. The CDR3 bases are TGCAGTGCGCGACTAGGGAACACTGAAGCTTTCTTT. Residues: CSARLGNTEAFF. The rearrangement links TRBV20-1 to TRBJ1-1; D gene uncertain. Germline assignment: CDR1 DFQATT and CDR2 SNEGSKA (reference sequence). The length of the CDR3 is 12 residues. Trimming pared 6 bases from V and 1 base from J, leaving 9 bases between.

This sequence joins TRBV4-1 and TRBJ2-3; TRBD1 or TRBD2 may be the D gene (5 bases each). Germline V gene sequence: CDR1 MGHRA, CDR2 YSYEKL. This CDR3 comprises 11 residues. V lost 1 base and J lost 10, with 6 bases in between. The CDR3 spells CASSQGGAQYF. The CDR3 DNA reads TGCGCCAGCAGCCAAGGAGGGGCGCAGTATTTT.

This clonotype showed up just a few times. V and J are TRBV28 and TRBJ2-7; D assignment may be TRBD1 or TRBD2 (7 bases each). CDR1 is MDHEN and CDR2 is SYDVKM in the germline V gene. V shed 2 bases and J shed 3 bases, with 11 bases lying between them. The CDR3 length is 14 residues. CDR3 DNA: TGTGCCAGCAGTTTACCCAGGGGGGGCTACGAGCAGTACTTC. Translating it yields CASSLPRGGYEQYF. Together with reference TRBV28 and TRBJ2-7, the CDR3 gives the full variable domain: DVKVTQSSRYLVKRTGEKVFLECVQDMDHENMFWYRQDPGLGLRLIYFSYDVKMKEKGDIPEGYSVSREKKERFSLILESASTNQTSMYLCASSLPRGGYEQYFGPGTRLTVT.

This clonotype was observed a few times. The chain uses TRBV29-1 and TRBJ2-7; 8 bases agree with TRBD2. The CDR3 length is 16 residues. The trim removed 7 bases at V and 4 bases at J, leaving 18 bases unmatched. Germline V gene lookup returns CDR1 SQVTM and CDR2 ANQGSEA. The CDR3 here is CSAGGGGSAGVYEQYF. The CDR3 DNA sequence: TGCAGCGCCGGGGGAGGAGGGTCAGCGGGAGTTTACGAGCAGTACTTC.

This chain links TRBV7-6 with TRBJ2-3; D could derive from TRBD1 or TRBD2 (6 bases each). CDR1 is SGHVS and CDR2 is FNYEAQ in the germline V gene. The CDR3 has 18 residues. V dropped 3 bases and J dropped 2 bases, with 21 bases sitting between them. The chain's CDR3 is CASSFLSLSGADTDTQYF. Here the CDR3 DNA reads TGTGCCAGCAGCTTCCTCAGCTTATCGGGGGCCGACACAGATACGCAGTATTTT.

This chain connects TRBV5-6 to TRBJ1-5; a possible D gene is TRBD1 (5 bases). V was trimmed by 4 bases and J by 4 bases, leaving 9 bases between them. The CDR3 is made up of 13 amino acids. Germline-derived CDR1 and CDR2 are SGHDT and YYEEEE. In DNA form, the CDR3 reads TGTGCCAGCAGCCGGACACTGAATCAGCCCCAGCATTTT. Protein sequence: CASSRTLNQPQHF. Variable domain in full (rest from reference TRBV5-6 and TRBJ1-5): DAGVTQSPTHLIKTRGQQVTLRCSPKSGHDTVSWYQQALGQGPQFIFQYYEEEERQRGNFPDRFSGHQFPNYSSELNVNALLLGDSALYLCASSRTLNQPQHFGDGTRLSIL.

About this clonotype: A much larger clonotype is one base distant, so this may be a read error. V usage is TRBV5-6 and J usage is TRBJ1-2; D gene ambiguous. CDR3 length equals 19 residues. Germline lookup yields CDR1 SGHDT and CDR2 YYEEEE. V lost 4 bases and J 1 base, leaving 26 bases between the germline ends. DNA of the CDR3: TGTGCCAGCAGCCCGAGTCGTGATGGAGGGAGGAGCCTTAACTATGGCTACACCTTC. Amino acid sequence: CASSPSRDGGRSLNYGYTF.

Only a few counts were recorded for this clonotype. The gene calls are TRBV20-1 and TRBJ2-5; D gene unclear. The CDR3 totals 12 residues. The V gene lost 5 bases and the J gene lost 7 bases, with 14 bases spanning the gap. The germline CDR1 and CDR2 sequences are DFQATT and SNEGSKA (reference sequence). CDR3 sequence: CSAASTEVTQYF. CDR3 in DNA: TGCAGTGCTGCATCCACCGAGGTGACCCAGTACTTC.

With regard to this clonotype: A much larger clone differs from this one at a single base, so this may be a read error. The gene calls are TRBV20-1 and TRBJ2-7; weak D call: TRBD1 (6 bases). V lost 6 bases to trimming and J lost 4 bases, with 25 bases between them. The CDR3 is 16 residues long. The germline CDR1 and CDR2 sequences are DFQATT and SNEGSKA (reference sequence). The CDR3 sequence: CSARGRSYQNTYEQYF. DNA of the CDR3: TGCAGTGCCAGGGGCAGGAGTTACCAAAATACATACGAGCAGTACTTC.

As regards this clonotype: A much larger clone lies one base from this, so it may be a read error. V and J are TRBV20-1 and TRBJ2-7; 8 bases are shared with TRBD2. Per germline, CDR1 DFQATT and CDR2 SNEGSKA (reference sequence). CDR3 length equals 14 residues. This chain's CDR3 is CSATGTRGDYGQYF. The DNA of the CDR3 is TGCAGTGCTACAGGGACTAGGGGTGACTACGGGCAGTACTTC.